A few counts support the clone carrying this TCR beta chain. Its matching antigen is unknown. The CDR3 is 16 amino acids. Unmatched junction bases numbered 12, after V lost 5 bases and J lost 8 bases. Germline CDR1 reads SGHVS; CDR2 reads FNYEAQ. A sample-barcoded 5' primer and a J-beta primer mix were used in a second PCR of about 6 to 11 cycles. One entry per CDR3 protein results from TCRdb running MiXCR on the 5' RACE reads. The data show around 620,000 distinct CDR3 sequences, approximately 25% seen once. These data come from a study of blood T cells in healthy people across ages. Study findings and constraints: The fall in TCR beta diversity per million T cells was roughly linear with age.

The material sequenced was blood. The TCR originated in a woman in her sixties or seventies in good health. The chain links TRBV7-6 to TRBJ2-2; TRBD2 agrees at 9 bases. The chain's CDR3 is CASSATLAGGPGELFF. The DNA for the CDR3 is TGTGCCAGCAGCGCCACCCTGGCGGGGGGGCCAGGGGAGCTGTTTTTT.